The entry that follows covers one T cell receptor beta chain sequence. Its antigen is unidentified. This sample is drawn from a study of post-analysis software for immune sequencing data. Study overall: Secondary progressive, relapsing-remitting and progressive-relapsing multiple sclerosis were among the included disease courses.

Incorporated into the TCR beta cDNA libraries were unique molecular identifiers, which served to reduce PCR and sequencing biases. When roughly 1 to 10 million T cells were used, they gave some 540,000 cDNA molecules. TCRdb redid the calling of the PCR reads with MiXCR, one entry per CDR3 protein. The table has around 700,000 distinct CDR3 sequences, about 60% seen once. Study-level points and caveats: Those samples that were prepared in the same batch co-clustered strongly by F measure. People with multiple sclerosis had a significantly lower normalized Chao1 diversity than controls did.

This clonotype originated in a girl aged 2-10 years with multiple sclerosis. The sample consisted of blood.

The CDR3 DNA reads TGCAGTGCTAGAGATCGAGGGACAGGGGCCTACGAGCAGTACTTC. This encodes CSARDRGTGAYEQYF. The J gene is TRBJ2-7, the V gene TRBV20-1, with TRBD1 matching over 10 bases. The length of the CDR3 is 15 residues. Germline V gene sequence: CDR1 DFQATT, CDR2 SNEGSKA (reference sequence). V shed 0 bases, J shed 2 bases, and the junction held 4 bases outside the gene matches.